The 6 T cell receptor beta chains in this list originate from one sample, sequenced in a study of cytomegalovirus exposure and HLA in healthy donors. PCR involved 60 Vbeta and 13 Jbeta primers. Clones were sequenced by immunoSEQ multiplex PCR, and TCRdb holds only the in-frame ones, with some missing. This sample has 100,000 to 150,000 clones, with more than 15% found just once. The sample comprised PBMCs. Receptor source: a female donor in good health and CMV-seropositive.

CDR3 loop: CASNWGGYGYTF. CDR3 DNA: TGTGCCAGCAATTGGGGGGGCTATGGCTACACCTTC. The chain recombines TRBV7-2 with TRBJ1-2; possibly TRBD1 for D (5 bases). Between the trimmed V and J ends, which lost 7 bases and 4 bases, there was a span of 10 bases. The germline V gene has CDR1 SGHTA and CDR2 FQGNSA. This CDR3 is built from 12 residues.

This clone has a handful of counts. The chain is built from TRBV7-9 and TRBJ2-4, with 10 bases matching TRBD1. The CDR3 runs to 14 residues. Germline V gene data show CDR1 as SEHNR and CDR2 as FQNEAQ (reference sequence). V gave up 5 bases and J gave up 8 bases; unmatched junction bases: 6. In DNA, the CDR3 is TGTGCCAGCAGCCGGGACAGGGGACGGGACATTCAGTACTTC. Translated: CASSRDRGRDIQYF.

This rearrangement joins TRBV5-1 to TRBJ2-5, with D unresolved. Per germline, CDR1 SGHRS and CDR2 YFSETQ. The CDR3 spans 11 residues. The germline V and J ends were trimmed by 7 bases and 0 bases, with 4 bases remaining between them. CDR3: CASLNQETQYF. In DNA, the CDR3 is TGCGCCAGCTTAAACCAAGAGACCCAGTACTTC.

V and J are TRBV4-1 and TRBJ2-1; TRBD1 aligns across 8 bases. CDR3 length equals 17 residues. The ends lost 1 base at V and 6 bases at J; junction bases unmatched: 11. In germline, CDR1 is MGHRA, CDR2 YSYEKL. CDR3 DNA sequence: TGCGCCAGCAGCCAAGCTTACTCAGGGGGCGCATCCAATGAGCAGTTCTTC. Translating it yields CASSQAYSGGASNEQFF.

This clone was detected a few times. The rearrangement uses TRBV5-1 and TRBJ2-2; 8 bases agree with TRBD2. CDR3 length: 17 residues. Germline V CDR1 and CDR2: SGHRS, YFSETQ. Trimming took 4 bases from V and 4 from J; bases not matched to a gene: 12. Here the CDR3 reads CASSRRGDGRATGELFF. Here the CDR3 DNA reads TGCGCCAGCAGCAGGCGTGGGGACGGGAGGGCCACCGGGGAGCTGTTTTTT. Full variable domain (rest looked up from reference TRBV5-1 and TRBJ2-2): KAGVTQTPRYLIKTRGQQVTLSCSPISGHRSVSWYQQTPGQGLQFLFEYFSETQRNKGNFPGRFSGRQFSNSRSEMNVSTLELGDSALYLCASSRRGDGRATGELFFGEGSRLTVL.

The rearrangement uses TRBV5-4 and TRBJ1-1; D is perhaps TRBD1 (5 bases). This CDR3 spans 15 amino acids. The germline CDR1 and CDR2 sequences are SGHNT and YYREEE (reference sequence). Deletions cut 6 bases from V and 1 base from J, with 16 bases between. The CDR3 protein is CASNKGGTGNTEAFF. In DNA, the CDR3 is TGTGCCAGCAACAAGGGAGGGACGGGGAACACTGAAGCTTTCTTT.